The 18 T cell receptor beta chains presented below share a single source sample, sequenced in a study of Tregs in tolerant kidney transplant recipients. Sequenced by immunoSEQ multiplex PCR; TCRdb stores in-frame clones only, minus some. The table records some 88,000 clones, approximately 94% of them present only once. The sample consisted of CD8+ T cells from blood. The receptors come from a human donor in good health.

The chain uses TRBV15 and TRBJ1-3; D uncertain. Germline CDR1 and CDR2: LNHNV and YYDKDF (reference sequence). With 1 base removed from V and 3 bases from J, the gap between germline ends came to 4 bases. This CDR3 is 13 amino acids long. CDR3 in amino acids: CATSRVYGNTIYF. As DNA, the CDR3 is TGTGCCACCAGCAGAGTTTATGGAAACACCATATATTTT.

V and J are TRBV7-2 and TRBJ1-2; 9 positions agree with TRBD1. The ends lost 3 bases at V and 5 bases at J; junction bases unmatched: 4. The length of the CDR3 is 14 residues. CDR1 and CDR2 (germline): SGHTA, FQGNSA. In nucleotides, the CDR3 is TGTGCCAGCAGCTTCGCCGGGACAGGGTATGGCTACACCTTC. It is translated as CASSFAGTGYGYTF.

The J gene is TRBJ1-1, the V gene TRBV27, with D tentatively TRBD1 (5 bases). The CDR3 length is 15 residues. Trimming pared 8 bases from V and 0 bases from J, leaving 16 bases between. Looked up from germline, CDR1 is MNHEY and CDR2 is SMNVEV (reference sequence). CDR3 DNA: TGTGCCAGCTCCCGGCGGGGACTGATGAACACTGAAGCTTTCTTT. As protein: CASSRRGLMNTEAFF.

The chain recombines TRBV13 with TRBJ2-1; D is possibly TRBD2 (6 bases). CDR3 length: 15 amino acids. V was trimmed by 1 base and J by 6 bases, leaving 13 bases between them. Germline assignment: CDR1 PRHDT and CDR2 FYEKMQ (reference sequence). CDR3 nucleotide sequence: TGTGCCAGCAGCTTAGTTCTAGCGTCTGGCAATGAGCAGTTCTTC. Translating it yields CASSLVLASGNEQFF.

The V and J genes are TRBV30 and TRBJ1-2; TRBD1 aligns across 7 bases. The junction had 14 bases not matched to a gene; V was cut back by 2 bases and J by 8 bases. CDR1 GTSNPN and CDR2 SVGIG come from the germline V gene (reference sequence). The CDR3 sequence is 15 residues long. The CDR3 reads CAWSPTGVGGEGYTF. In DNA, the CDR3 is TGTGCCTGGAGTCCTACAGGGGTCGGAGGGGAAGGCTACACCTTC. The full variable domain, with the rest looked up from reference TRBV30 and TRBJ1-2, is SQTIHQWPATLVQPVGSPLSLECTVEGTSNPNLYWYRQAAGRGLQLLFYSVGIGQISSEVPQNLSASRPQDRQFILSSKKLLLSDSGFYLCAWSPTGVGGEGYTFGSGTRLTVV.

The genes are TRBV18 and TRBJ1-2; TRBD1 might be the D (5 bases). Between the trimmed V and J ends, which lost 6 bases and 2 bases, there was a span of 22 bases. This CDR3 comprises 17 residues. The germline gives CDR1 KGHSH, CDR2 LQKENI. The CDR3 is CASSPDGAENSNYGYTF. For the CDR3, the DNA is TGTGCCAGCTCCCCCGATGGGGCGGAAAACTCCAACTATGGCTACACCTTC. Supplemented by reference TRBV18 and TRBJ1-2, the full variable domain reads NAGVMQNPRHLVRRRGQEARLRCSPMKGHSHVYWYRQLPEEGLKFMVYLQKENIIDESGMPKERFSAEFPKEGPSILRIQQVVRGDSAAYFCASSPDGAENSNYGYTFGSGTRLTVV.

The rearrangement joins TRBV5-5 to TRBJ2-7; 7 bases line up with TRBD2. Germline V CDR1 and CDR2: SGHKS, YYEKEE (reference sequence). This CDR3 contains 12 residues. J gave up 5 bases and V 2 bases, and 1 base lay outside the gene matches. The CDR3, as DNA: TGTGCCAGCAGCTTAGCGGGGAACGAGCAGTACTTC. This translates into CASSLAGNEQYF.

V gene TRBV7-6 combines with J gene TRBJ2-5; possibly TRBD1 for D (5 bases). Germline lookup yields CDR1 SGHVS and CDR2 FNYEAQ. V was shortened by 2 bases and J by 5 bases, with 12 bases between the two germline ends. The CDR3 length is 14 residues. The CDR3 DNA is TGTGCCAGCAGCTTAATCAAAAGGGGTGAGACCCAGTACTTC. Protein: CASSLIKRGETQYF.

The chain employs TRBV19 and TRBJ1-1; D is unclear. Trimming cost V 4 bases and J 1 base, with 1 base left between them. This CDR3 region has 11 residues. Germline CDR1 LNHDA, CDR2 SQIVND (reference sequence). The CDR3 region is CASSTNTEAFF. The CDR3 coding sequence is TGTGCCAGTAGTACGAACACTGAAGCTTTCTTT. Based on the CDR3 plus reference TRBV19 and TRBJ1-1, the full variable domain is DGGITQSPKYLFRKEGQNVTLSCEQNLNHDAMYWYRQDPGQGLRLIYYSQIVNDFQKGDIAEGYSVSREKKESFPLTVTSAQKNPTAFYLCASSTNTEAFFGQGTRLTVV.

The chain uses TRBV13 and TRBJ2-3; TRBD2 is a possible D gene (6 bases). The CDR3 covers 15 residues. Germline assignment: CDR1 PRHDT and CDR2 FYEKMQ (reference sequence). Trimming took 5 bases from V and 0 from J, leaving 12 bases between them. The CDR3 region has the DNA TGTGCCAGCAGCCACGCGCGGGGAAGCACAGATACGCAGTATTTT. Residues: CASSHARGSTDTQYF.

J is TRBJ2-3 and V is TRBV2, with 12 bases fitting TRBD2. J gave up 5 bases and V 7 bases, and 10 bases lay outside the gene matches. The length of the CDR3 is 16 residues. Germline V gives CDR1 SNHLY, CDR2 FYNNEI. The chain's CDR3 is CASTLSSGRAKDTQYF. DNA for the CDR3: TGTGCCAGCACCCTCTCTAGCGGGAGGGCCAAAGATACGCAGTATTTT.

The V gene is TRBV11-1, the J gene TRBJ1-1; D gene unclear. Germline V gene data show CDR1 as SGHAT and CDR2 as FQDESV (reference sequence). V was pared by 5 bases and J by 3 bases, with 10 bases between. This CDR3 is built from 13 residues. The CDR3, as DNA: TGTGCCAGCAGCCGAACGGCAGACACTGAAGCTTTCTTT. Translated, it gives CASSRTADTEAFF.

This rearrangement joins TRBV7-6 to TRBJ2-2; 8 nucleotides agree with TRBD2. This CDR3 has 17 amino acids. Germline values: CDR1 SGHVS, CDR2 FNYEAQ. V was clipped by 5 bases and J by 2 bases; unmatched bases: 10. The CDR3 is CASSPAPGLGNTGELFF. DNA for the CDR3: TGTGCCAGCAGCCCTGCACCGGGACTAGGTAACACCGGGGAGCTGTTTTTT.

The V gene is TRBV7-6, the J gene TRBJ2-7, with TRBD2 identical over 7 bases. V lost 1 base, J lost 6 bases, and 6 bases stayed unmatched. The CDR3 contains 14 residues. Looked up from germline, CDR1 is SGHVS and CDR2 is FNYEAQ. The CDR3 reads CASSLGGGPSEQYF. In DNA form, the CDR3 reads TGTGCCAGCAGCTTAGGGGGAGGGCCGAGCGAGCAGTACTTC.

The chain is built from TRBV6-5 and TRBJ2-7, with unresolved D. The CDR3 spans 15 residues. Germline V lookup: CDR1 MNHEY, CDR2 SVGAGI. V lost 1 base and J 6 bases, leaving 16 bases between the germline ends. In DNA, the CDR3 is TGTGCCAGCAGTTACTATGGGTTTGGGCGTGGCGAGCAGTACTTC. This translates into CASSYYGFGRGEQYF.

The count of this clone is one. V and J are TRBV9 and TRBJ2-4; 9 bases align to TRBD1. Per the germline V gene, CDR1 is SGDLS and CDR2 is YYNGEE. The CDR3 contains 15 residues. With 4 bases clipped from V and 7 bases from J, the junction kept 9 bases outside the gene matches. In DNA, the CDR3 is TGTGCCAGCAGCCCCCGGACAGGGGAGAGGAACATTCAGTACTTC. Its translation is CASSPRTGERNIQYF.

The chain carries TRBV11-1 and TRBJ1-6, with 9 positions matching TRBD1. Germline V lookup: CDR1 SGHAT, CDR2 FQDESV (reference sequence). Losses at the gene ends were 1 base for V and 7 bases for J; bases not matched to a gene: 2. The CDR3 totals 15 residues. In nucleotides, the CDR3 is TGTGCCAGCAGCTTAGTAGACAGGGGGAATTCACCCCTCCACTTT. Translating gives CASSLVDRGNSPLHF.

This clone came up once. The chain employs TRBV19 and TRBJ1-1; TRBD1 matches at 9 bases. Germline CDR1 and CDR2: LNHDA and SQIVND (reference sequence). The V gene end was trimmed by 5 bases and the J gene end by 6 bases; junction bases not matched to a gene: 7. CDR3 length: 14 residues. This CDR3 reads CASSYGTGKAEAFF. Written as DNA, the CDR3 is TGTGCCAGTAGTTACGGGACAGGGAAGGCTGAAGCTTTCTTT.